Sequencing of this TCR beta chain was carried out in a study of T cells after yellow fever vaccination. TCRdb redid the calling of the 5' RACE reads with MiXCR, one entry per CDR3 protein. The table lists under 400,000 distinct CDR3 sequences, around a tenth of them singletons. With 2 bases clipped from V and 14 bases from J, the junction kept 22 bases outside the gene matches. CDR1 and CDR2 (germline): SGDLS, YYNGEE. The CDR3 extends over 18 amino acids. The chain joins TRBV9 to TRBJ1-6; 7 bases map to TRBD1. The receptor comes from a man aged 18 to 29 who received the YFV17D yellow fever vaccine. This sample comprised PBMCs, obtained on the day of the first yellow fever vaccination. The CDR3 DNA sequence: TGTGCCAGCAGCGTCTCACCGGGGACAGCCTCAGAACTACGGTCCCTCCACTTT. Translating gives CASSVSPGTASELRSLHF.